The 11 T cell receptor beta chains reported below all come from one sample, sequenced in a study of blood T cell repertoires in COVID-19. Data came from immunoSEQ multiplex PCR; TCRdb stores just in-frame clones and leaves some out. The table has more than 250,000 clones, 75% to 90% seen once. Sequencing was performed on peripheral blood. The receptors come from a woman aged 25 to 39 who had recovered from COVID-19.

The rearrangement joins TRBV19 to TRBJ2-3; 8 bases agree with TRBD1. CDR3 length equals 15 residues. The J segment lost 5 bases and the V segment lost 2 bases, leaving 6 bases of the junction unmatched. The germline gives CDR1 LNHDA, CDR2 SQIVND (reference sequence). This CDR3 reads CASSIQGAKGDTQYF. CDR3 sequence (DNA): TGTGCCAGTAGTATACAGGGGGCTAAGGGAGATACGCAGTATTTT.

J is TRBJ1-1 and V is TRBV6-5; 7 bases agree with TRBD1. There are 13 residues in the CDR3. Germline V gene data show CDR1 as MNHEY and CDR2 as SVGAGI. The junction had 1 base not matched to a gene; V was cut back by 3 bases and J by 3 bases. The CDR3 sequence: CASSYQGDTEAFF. The DNA of the CDR3 is TGTGCCAGCAGTTATCAGGGGGACACTGAAGCTTTCTTT.

Comment on this clone: In the same sample, other DNA sequences code for this CDR3. V usage is TRBV4-2 and J usage is TRBJ2-2; TRBD2 might be the D (6 bases). This CDR3 is built from 14 residues. Germline lookup yields CDR1 LGHNA and CDR2 YNFKEQ. Trimming shortened V by 0 bases and J by 6 bases, and 8 bases separated the two germline ends. The CDR3 spells CASSQDREPGELFF. CDR3 in DNA: TGTGCCAGCAGCCAAGATCGGGAGCCCGGGGAGCTGTTTTTT.

The chain combines TRBV6-2 or TRBV6-3 with TRBJ2-5; TRBD2 matches 11 bases. In germline, CDR1 is MNHEY, CDR2 SVGEGT. Trimming removed 4 bases from V and 5 bases from J; junction bases left unmatched: 6. The CDR3 has 15 residues. The CDR3: CASSLTSGTWETQYF. The DNA for the CDR3 is TGTGCCAGCAGTTTGACTAGCGGGACATGGGAGACCCAGTACTTC.

The CDR3 DNA is TGTGCCAGCAGCCAAGGGGGGACTAGCGGTTTATCGGGCGAGCAGTTCTTC. Amino acids: CASSQGGTSGLSGEQFF. The chain couples TRBV4-2 to TRBJ2-1; 11 bases match TRBD2. The CDR3 is made up of 17 amino acids. CDR1 and CDR2 from the germline V gene are LGHNA and YNFKEQ. The ends lost 1 base at V and 10 bases at J; junction bases unmatched: 12.

This clone showed up just once. V and J are TRBV28 and TRBJ2-7; no clear D. Between the trimmed V and J ends, which lost 3 bases and 2 bases, there was a span of 8 bases. CDR1 and CDR2 from the germline V gene are MDHEN and SYDVKM. This CDR3 is 13 amino acids long. CDR3 sequence (DNA): TGTGCCAGCAGTTTGGAGAACACCTACGAGCAGTACTTC. This translates into CASSLENTYEQYF.

The chain carries TRBV6-5 and TRBJ1-1; no definite D call. The ends were cut back, 1 base at V and 8 bases at J, with 5 bases in the middle. The CDR3 contains 11 residues. Germline CDR1 and CDR2: MNHEY and SVGAGI. This chain's CDR3 is CASSYLAEAFF. The CDR3 DNA reads as TGTGCCAGCAGTTACTTAGCCGAAGCTTTCTTT.

This clone has only one observation. The chain carries TRBV7-9 and TRBJ2-7; TRBD1 agrees at 10 bases. The length of the CDR3 is 14 residues. Germline loops: CDR1 SEHNR, CDR2 FQNEAQ (reference sequence). J lost 5 bases, V lost 5 bases, and 6 bases had no gene match. CDR3 loop: CASSPGQGRNEQYF. The CDR3 coding sequence is TGTGCCAGCAGCCCGGGACAGGGGAGAAACGAGCAGTACTTC.

V usage is TRBV6-6 and J usage is TRBJ1-1; 8 nucleotides agree with TRBD1. Germline-derived CDR1 and CDR2 are MNHNY and SVGAGI (reference sequence). The J segment lost 3 bases and the V segment lost 6 bases, leaving 12 bases of the junction unmatched. CDR3 size: 16 residues. This CDR3 reads CASSQGAGSGDTEAFF. The CDR3 bases are TGTGCCAGCAGCCAGGGGGCAGGGTCAGGGGACACTGAAGCTTTCTTT.

This chain links TRBV5-6 with TRBJ2-2, with D maybe TRBD2 (5 bases). The CDR3 is 14 residues long. Trimming pared 2 bases from V and 6 bases from J, leaving 11 bases between. Germline CDR1 is SGHDT and CDR2 is YYEEEE. CDR3 loop: CASSLGSGSGELFF. In DNA form, the CDR3 reads TGTGCCAGCAGCTTAGGTTCGGGGTCCGGGGAGCTGTTTTTT.

This clone was detected a few times. The chain is built from TRBV4-1 and TRBJ1-6, with 7 positions matching TRBD1. The CDR3 covers 15 residues. V gave up 4 bases and J gave up 7 bases; unmatched junction bases: 7. Germline CDR1 reads MGHRA; CDR2 reads YSYEKL. CDR3 nucleotide sequence: TGCGCCAGCAGCCTCGCCGGGACAGAGAATTCACCCCTCCACTTT. It encodes CASSLAGTENSPLHF.